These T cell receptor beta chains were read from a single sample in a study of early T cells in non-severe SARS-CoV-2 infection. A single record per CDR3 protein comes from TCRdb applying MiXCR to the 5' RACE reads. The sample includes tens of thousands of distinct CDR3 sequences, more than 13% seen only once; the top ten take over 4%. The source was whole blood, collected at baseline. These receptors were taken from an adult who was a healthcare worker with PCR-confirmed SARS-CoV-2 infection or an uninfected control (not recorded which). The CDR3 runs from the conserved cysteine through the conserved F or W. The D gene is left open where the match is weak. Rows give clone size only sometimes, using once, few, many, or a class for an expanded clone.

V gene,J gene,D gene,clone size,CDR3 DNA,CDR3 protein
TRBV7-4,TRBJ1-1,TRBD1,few,TGTGCCAGTAATGCTCCGGGACAGGGGAATGAGAGTGAAGCTTTCTTT,CASNAPGQGNESEAFF
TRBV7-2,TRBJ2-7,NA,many,TGTGCCAGCAGCTTATCCCCTTCAGTTAACGAGCAGTACTTC,CASSLSPSVNEQYF
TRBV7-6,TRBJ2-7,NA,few,TGTGCCAGCAGCTGGGCGGGGCGCGAGCAGTACTTC,CASSWAGREQYF
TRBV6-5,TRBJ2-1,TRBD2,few,TGTGCCAGCAGCCGAACTAGCGGGAGAGATTACAATGAGCAGTTCTTC,CASSRTSGRDYNEQFF
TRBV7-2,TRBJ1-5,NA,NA,TGTGCCAGCAGCTTAGTAGTGAGACAGCCCCAGCATTTT,CASSLVVRQPQHF
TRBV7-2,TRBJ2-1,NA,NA,TGTGCCAGCAGCTATGACCCCGGAGAGTGGTATGAGCAGTTCTTC,CASSYDPGEWYEQFF
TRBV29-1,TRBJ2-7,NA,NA,TGCAGCGTTGAAGGGGACCACTCCTACGAGCAGTACTTC,CSVEGDHSYEQYF
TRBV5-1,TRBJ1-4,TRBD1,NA,TGCGCCAGCTTCCTCTCTCCGGGACAGGGGGCTATTATTCGTGAAAAACTGTTTTTT,CASFLSPGQGAIIREKLFF
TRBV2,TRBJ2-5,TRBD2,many,TGTGCCAGCAGCCCACTAGCGGGAGTCGGGAAGACCCAGTACTTC,CASSPLAGVGKTQYF
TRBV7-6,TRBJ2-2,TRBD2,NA,TGTGCCAGCGCCGGTACTAGCGGGTTCGGGGAGCTGTTTTTT,CASAGTSGFGELFF
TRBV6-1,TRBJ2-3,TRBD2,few,TGTGCCAGCAGTGGAAGCGGGAGGACAGATACGCAGTATTTT,CASSGSGRTDTQYF
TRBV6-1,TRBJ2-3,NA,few,TGTGCCAGCAGTGAAGAGCTAGCGAGGAATACGCAGTATTTT,CASSEELARNTQYF
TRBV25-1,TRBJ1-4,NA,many,TGTGCCAGCAGTGAACTCCGAATCGGGGTTCATGAAAAACTGTTTTTT,CASSELRIGVHEKLFF
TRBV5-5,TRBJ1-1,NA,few,TGTGCCAGCAGCTTGTGGGACGGAAAGAACACTGAAGCTTTCTTT,CASSLWDGKNTEAFF
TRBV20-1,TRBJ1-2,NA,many,TGCAGTGCTAGAGATTTTTCCGTAAAAAAAGGCTACACCTTC,CSARDFSVKKGYTF
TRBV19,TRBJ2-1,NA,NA,TGTGCCAGTAGAGCCGGACAAAACTCCTACAATGAGCAGTTCTTC,CASRAGQNSYNEQFF
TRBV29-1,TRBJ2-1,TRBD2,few,TGCAGCGTCGTAACTAGCGGGAGTGGTGATGAGCAGTTCTTC,CSVVTSGSGDEQFF
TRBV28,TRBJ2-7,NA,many,TGTGCCAGCAGCCTCACCGGAGGGGGGGGCGAGCAGTACTTC,CASSLTGGGGEQYF
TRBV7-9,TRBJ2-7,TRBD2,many,TGTGCCAGCAGCTTACGGGGGGACTACCTCTACGAGCAGTACTTC,CASSLRGDYLYEQYF
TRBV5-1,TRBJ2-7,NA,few,TGCGCCAGCAGCTTGGAGCTGGGATACCACGAGCAGTACTTC,CASSLELGYHEQYF
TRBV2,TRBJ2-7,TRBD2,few,TGTGCCAGCAATGGACTAGCGGGAATCGAGCAGTACTTC,CASNGLAGIEQYF
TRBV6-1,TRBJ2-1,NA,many,TGTGCCAGCAAAGGGGGGGCGGTGTTTGAGCAGTTCTTC,CASKGGAVFEQFF
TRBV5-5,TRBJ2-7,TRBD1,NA,TGTGCCAGCAGCATACAGGGGGCCTACGAGCAGTACTTC,CASSIQGAYEQYF
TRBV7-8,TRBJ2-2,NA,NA,TGTGCCAGCAGCTCGAGGGGCACCGGGGAGCTGTTTTTT,CASSSRGTGELFF
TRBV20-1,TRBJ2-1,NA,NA,TGCAGTGCTCGCCCCTCTCATATCCGAAGGTCCAATGAGCAGTTCTTC,CSARPSHIRRSNEQFF
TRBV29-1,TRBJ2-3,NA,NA,TGCAGCGTTGAAGTAGGAGCACTGGATACGCAGTATTTT,CSVEVGALDTQYF
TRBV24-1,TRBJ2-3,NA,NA,TGTGCCACCAGTGAACCCGGAGGAGCGGGTCCTGAGGCAGATACGCAGTATTTT,CATSEPGGAGPEADTQYF
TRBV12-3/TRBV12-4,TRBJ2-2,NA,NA,TGTGCCAGCAGTTTAAAGAGGACCGGGGAGCTGTTTTTT,CASSLKRTGELFF
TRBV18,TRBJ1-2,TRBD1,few,TGTGCCAGCTCACCATATGCAGGGACAGGGGAGGACGGCTACACCTTC,CASSPYAGTGEDGYTF
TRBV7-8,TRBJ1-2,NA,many,TGTGCCAGCAGCCCGACTCAGGACTACCCTTATGGCTACACCTTC,CASSPTQDYPYGYTF
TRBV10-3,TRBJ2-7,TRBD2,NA,TGTGCCATCAGTGAACAGTCCGGGACTAGGGCCCAGCAGTACTTC,CAISEQSGTRAQQYF
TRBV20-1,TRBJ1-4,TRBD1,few,TGCAGTACTCCGGGACAGGCCCATAATAATGCAAAACTGTTTTTT,CSTPGQAHNNAKLFF
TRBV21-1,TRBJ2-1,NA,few,TGTGCCAGCAGCAATAGGGTGGCAGCGGACGGGCGGAATGAGCAGTTCTTC,CASSNRVAADGRNEQFF
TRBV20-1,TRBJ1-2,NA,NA,TGCAGTGCTAGAGGTTTCATCCATACGGGCTACACCTTC,CSARGFIHTGYTF
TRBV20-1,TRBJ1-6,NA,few,TGCAGTGCCTTAACAGGGCCCAATAATTCACCCCTCCACTTT,CSALTGPNNSPLHF
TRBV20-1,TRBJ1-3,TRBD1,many,TGCAGTGCTCGACAGGGGCTTACTGGAAACACCATATATTTT,CSARQGLTGNTIYF
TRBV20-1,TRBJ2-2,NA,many,TGCAGTGCTCGAGTTGGCGGGGAGCTGTTTTTT,CSARVGGELFF
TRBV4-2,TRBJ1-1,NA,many,TGTGCCAGCAGCCAAGATCGCAGGGCGGCTGAAGCTTTCTTT,CASSQDRRAAEAFF
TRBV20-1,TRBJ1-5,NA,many,TGCAGTGCTAGAGATCACCTTGGACAGAAAAATCAGCCCCAGCATTTT,CSARDHLGQKNQPQHF
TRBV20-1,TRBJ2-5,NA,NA,TGCAGTGCTACTCCAACTAGTCCTTACCAAGAGACCCAGTACTTC,CSATPTSPYQETQYF
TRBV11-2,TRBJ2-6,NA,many,TGTGCCAGCGGCAACTCTGGGGCCAACGTCCTGACTTTC,CASGNSGANVLTF
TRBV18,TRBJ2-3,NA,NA,TGTGCCAGCTCACCACCGGGGTCAGATACGCAGTATTTT,CASSPPGSDTQYF
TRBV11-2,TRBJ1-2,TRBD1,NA,TGTGCCAGCAGCTCCGGCCGGGGCAGGGGGCCTCAACGGGAAGGCTACACCTTC,CASSSGRGRGPQREGYTF